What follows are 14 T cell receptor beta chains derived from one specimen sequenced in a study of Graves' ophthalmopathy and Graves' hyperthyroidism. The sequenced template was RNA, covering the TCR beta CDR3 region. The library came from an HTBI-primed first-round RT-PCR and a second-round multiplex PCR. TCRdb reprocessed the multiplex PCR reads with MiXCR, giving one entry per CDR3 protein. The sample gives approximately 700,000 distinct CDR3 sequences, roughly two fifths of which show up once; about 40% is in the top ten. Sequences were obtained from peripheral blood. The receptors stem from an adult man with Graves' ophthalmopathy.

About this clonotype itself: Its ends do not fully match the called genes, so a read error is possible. The CDR3 DNA reads as TGTGCCAGCAGCCAAGGTCGGACAGAAGAGACCCAGAACTTC. It codes for CASSQGRTEETQNF. The chain employs TRBV14 and TRBJ2-5, with D perhaps TRBD1 (6 bases). The CDR3 spans 14 residues. Germline values: CDR1 SGHDN, CDR2 FVKESK.

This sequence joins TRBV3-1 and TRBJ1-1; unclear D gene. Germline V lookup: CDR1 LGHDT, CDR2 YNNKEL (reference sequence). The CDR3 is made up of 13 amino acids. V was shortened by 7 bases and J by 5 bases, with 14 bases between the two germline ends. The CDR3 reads CASTHRVGTEAFF. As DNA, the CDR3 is TGTGCCAGCACCCATAGGGTAGGGACTGAAGCTTTCTTT. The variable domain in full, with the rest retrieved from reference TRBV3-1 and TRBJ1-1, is DTAVSQTPKYLVTQMGNDKSIKCEQNLGHDTMYWYKQDSKKFLKIMFSYNNKELIINETVPNRFSPKSPDKAHLNLHINSLELGDSAVYFCASTHRVGTEAFFGQGTRLTVV.

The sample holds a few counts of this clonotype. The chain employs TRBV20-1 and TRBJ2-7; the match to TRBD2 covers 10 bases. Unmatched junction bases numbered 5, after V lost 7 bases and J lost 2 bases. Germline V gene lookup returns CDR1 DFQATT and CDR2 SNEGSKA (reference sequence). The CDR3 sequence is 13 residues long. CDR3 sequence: CSVQREGTYEQYF. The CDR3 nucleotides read TGCAGTGTTCAGCGGGAGGGGACCTACGAGCAGTACTTC.

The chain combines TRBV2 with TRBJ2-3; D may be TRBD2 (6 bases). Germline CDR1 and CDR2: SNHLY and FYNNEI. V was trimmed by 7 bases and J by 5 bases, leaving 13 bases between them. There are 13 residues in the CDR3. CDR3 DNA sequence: TGTGCCAGCAAGTCCCAGGAGGGAGATACGCAGTATTTT. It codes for CASKSQEGDTQYF. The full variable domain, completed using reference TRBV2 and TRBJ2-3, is EPEVTQTPSHQVTQMGQEVILRCVPISNHLYFYWYRQILGQKVEFLVSFYNNEISEKSEIFDDQFSVERPDGSNFTLKIRSTKLEDSAMYFCASKSQEGDTQYFGPGTRLTVL.

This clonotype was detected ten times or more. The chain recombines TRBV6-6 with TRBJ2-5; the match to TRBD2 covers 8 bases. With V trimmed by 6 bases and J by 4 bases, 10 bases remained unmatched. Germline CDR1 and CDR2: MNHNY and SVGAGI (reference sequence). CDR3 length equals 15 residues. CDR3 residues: CASSNRAGARETQYF. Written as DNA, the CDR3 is TGTGCCAGCAGCAATCGAGCGGGAGCGCGAGAGACCCAGTACTTC.

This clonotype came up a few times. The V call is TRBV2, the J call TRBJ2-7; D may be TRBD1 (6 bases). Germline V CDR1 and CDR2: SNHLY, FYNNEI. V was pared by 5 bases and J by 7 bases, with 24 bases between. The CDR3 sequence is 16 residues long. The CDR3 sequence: CASSRPRGQVPWEQYF. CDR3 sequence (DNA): TGTGCCAGCAGTCGCCCCCGGGGACAAGTCCCCTGGGAGCAGTACTTC. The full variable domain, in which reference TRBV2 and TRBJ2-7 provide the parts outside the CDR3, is EPEVTQTPSHQVTQMGQEVILRCVPISNHLYFYWYRQILGQKVEFLVSFYNNEISEKSEIFDDQFSVERPDGSNFTLKIRSTKLEDSAMYFCASSRPRGQVPWEQYFGPGTRLTVT.

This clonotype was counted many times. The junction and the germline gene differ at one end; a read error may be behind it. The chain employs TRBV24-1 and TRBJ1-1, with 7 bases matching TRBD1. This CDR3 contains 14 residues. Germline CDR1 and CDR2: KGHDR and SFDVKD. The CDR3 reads CATSAGGIFPEAFF. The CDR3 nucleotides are TGTGCCACCAGTGCAGGGGGAATCTTCCCTGAAGCCTTCTTT.

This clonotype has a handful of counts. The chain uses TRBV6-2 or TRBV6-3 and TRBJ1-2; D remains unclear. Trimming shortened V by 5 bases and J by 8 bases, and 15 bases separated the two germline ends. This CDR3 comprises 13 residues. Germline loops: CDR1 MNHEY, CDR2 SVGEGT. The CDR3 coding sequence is TGTGCCAGCAGTCCAAGGACGGAAACGGGCTACACCTTC. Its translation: CASSPRTETGYTF.

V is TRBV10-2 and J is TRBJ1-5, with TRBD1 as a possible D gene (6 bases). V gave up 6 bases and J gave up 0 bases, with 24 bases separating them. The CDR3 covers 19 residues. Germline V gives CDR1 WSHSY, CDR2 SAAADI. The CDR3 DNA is TGCGCCAGCAGCCGGAACCAGGTGGGGGACATATATAGCAATCAGCCCCAGCATTTT. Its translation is CASSRNQVGDIYSNQPQHF.

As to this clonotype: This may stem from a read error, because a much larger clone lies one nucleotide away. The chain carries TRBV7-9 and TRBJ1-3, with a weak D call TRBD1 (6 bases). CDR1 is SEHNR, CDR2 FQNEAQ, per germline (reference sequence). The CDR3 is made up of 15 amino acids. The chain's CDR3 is CASSYFTGPGNAIYF. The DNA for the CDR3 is TGTGCCAGCAGCTATTTCACAGGGCCAGGAAACGCCATATATTTT.

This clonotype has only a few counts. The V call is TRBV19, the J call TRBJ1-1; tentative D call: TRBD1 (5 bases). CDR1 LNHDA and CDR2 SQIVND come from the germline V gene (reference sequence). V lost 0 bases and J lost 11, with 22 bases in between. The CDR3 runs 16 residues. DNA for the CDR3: TGTGCCAGTAGTATAGAGGGAGGGGCCTTCCCCATGGTGGCTTTCTTT. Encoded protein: CASSIEGGAFPMVAFF.

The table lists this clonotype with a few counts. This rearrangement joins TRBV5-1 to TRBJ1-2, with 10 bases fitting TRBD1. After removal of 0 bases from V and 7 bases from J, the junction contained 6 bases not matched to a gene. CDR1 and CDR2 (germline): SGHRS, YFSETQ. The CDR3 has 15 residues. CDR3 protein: CASSLGDRGVSGYTF. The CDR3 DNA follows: TGCGCCAGCAGCTTGGGGGACAGGGGCGTCTCTGGCTACACCTTC. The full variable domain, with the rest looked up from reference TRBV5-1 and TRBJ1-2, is KAGVTQTPRYLIKTRGQQVTLSCSPISGHRSVSWYQQTPGQGLQFLFEYFSETQRNKGNFPGRFSGRQFSNSRSEMNVSTLELGDSALYLCASSLGDRGVSGYTFGSGTRLTVV.

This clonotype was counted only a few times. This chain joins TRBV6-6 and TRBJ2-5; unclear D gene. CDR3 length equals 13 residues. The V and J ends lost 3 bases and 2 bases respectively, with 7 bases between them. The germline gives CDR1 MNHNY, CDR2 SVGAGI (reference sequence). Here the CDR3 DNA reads TGTGCCAGCAGTTATTTAGGGCAAGAGACCCAGTACTTC. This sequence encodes CASSYLGQETQYF.

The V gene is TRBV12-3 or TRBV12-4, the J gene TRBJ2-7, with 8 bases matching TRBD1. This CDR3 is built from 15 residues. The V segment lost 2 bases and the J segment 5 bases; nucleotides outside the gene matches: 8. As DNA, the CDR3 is TGTGCCAGCAGTTTAATCGTGGACAGGGTCCACGAGCAGTACTTC. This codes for CASSLIVDRVHEQYF.